Following are 31 T cell receptor beta chains from one sample sequenced in a study of T cells in Graves' hyperthyroidism and ophthalmopathy. Amplification of TCR beta CDR3 regions was performed using RNA transcripts as template. During a first-round RT-PCR of the TCR CDR3, the HTBI primer set was used. TCRdb recomputed calls from the multiplex PCR reads with MiXCR, one row per CDR3 protein. The sample gives more than 500,000 distinct CDR3 sequences, around 15% of which show up once; 3.5% to 4% is in the top ten. Sequencing used blood. These receptors were collected from a woman aged 25 to 39 with Graves' hyperthyroidism.

In this sample, this clonotype turned up many times. This chain links TRBV27 with TRBJ2-7; 10 bases match TRBD2. Germline V gene data show CDR1 as MNHEY and CDR2 as SMNVEV (reference sequence). The CDR3 is 15 amino acids. V gave up 2 bases and J gave up 4 bases; unmatched junction bases: 5. CDR3 in amino acids: CASSLRAGGPYEQYF. CDR3 nucleotides: TGTGCCAGCAGTTTAAGAGCGGGAGGGCCTTACGAGCAGTACTTC.

The sample holds many counts of this clonotype. The chain employs TRBV19 and TRBJ1-1; D may be TRBD1 (5 bases). The germline gives CDR1 LNHDA, CDR2 SQIVND (reference sequence). The CDR3 runs to 14 residues. V was clipped by 9 bases and J by 0 bases, with 14 bases between them. The CDR3 DNA follows: TGTGCCAGCAGCCAAGACAGAGTGAACACTGAAGCTTTCTTT. Translating gives CASSQDRVNTEAFF.

This clonotype has at least ten counts. This chain links TRBV18 with TRBJ1-1, with TRBD1 as a possible D gene (5 bases). The CDR3 runs 16 residues. V was cut by 5 bases and J by 1 base, with 17 bases left in between. Germline V gene lookup returns CDR1 KGHSH and CDR2 LQKENI. The CDR3 loop is CASSSKKSRANTEAFF. In nucleotides, the CDR3 is TGTGCCAGCTCATCAAAAAAGTCCAGGGCGAACACTGAAGCTTTCTTT.

The chain links TRBV12-3 or TRBV12-4 to TRBJ1-5; the D gene is possibly TRBD1 (5 bases). With 8 bases removed from V and 2 bases from J, the gap between germline ends came to 16 bases. The CDR3 has 15 amino acids. Here the CDR3 reads CASGTGGKRNQPQHF. The CDR3 DNA reads as TGTGCCAGCGGCACAGGAGGGAAGCGCAATCAGCCCCAGCATTTT.

This clonotype occurred many times. This chain connects TRBV10-3 to TRBJ2-5; 7 nucleotides line up with TRBD2. Germline trimming cut 7 bases from V and 2 bases from J; bases unmatched to any gene: 7. The CDR3 runs 14 residues. Germline values: CDR1 ENHRY, CDR2 SYGVKD. This chain's CDR3 is CAIKRDRPQETQYF. The CDR3 DNA reads TGTGCCATCAAGCGGGACCGACCGCAAGAGACCCAGTACTTC.

This clonotype was counted many times. The chain uses TRBV28 and TRBJ2-3, with D possibly being TRBD2 (5 bases). CDR1 and CDR2 (germline): MDHEN, SYDVKM. The V end lost 0 bases, the J end lost 3 bases, and 13 bases lay between the germline ends. The CDR3 totals 16 residues. Here the CDR3 reads CASSLWGGSETDTQYF. The CDR3 region has the DNA TGTGCCAGCAGTTTATGGGGCGGGTCGGAAACAGATACGCAGTATTTT.

The chain carries TRBV6-1 and TRBJ2-1; 7 positions agree with TRBD1. The germline V gene encodes CDR1 MNHNS and CDR2 SASEGT. This CDR3 comprises 15 residues. The V gene end was trimmed by 5 bases and the J gene end by 2 bases; junction bases not matched to a gene: 6. CDR3 nucleotides: TGTGCCAGCAGTTCGGACAGGCTGCCCTACAATGAGCAGTTCTTC. It is translated as CASSSDRLPYNEQFF.

This clonotype appeared many times. The chain combines TRBV28 with TRBJ2-7; D is unclear. V was shortened by 6 bases and J by 4 bases, with 16 bases between the two germline ends. In germline, CDR1 is MDHEN, CDR2 SYDVKM. The CDR3 extends over 14 amino acids. The CDR3 sequence: CASRDLVKLYEQYF. In nucleotides, the CDR3 is TGTGCCAGCAGGGACCTTGTGAAGTTGTACGAGCAGTACTTC.

This clonotype has a handful of counts. This chain connects TRBV20-1 to TRBJ2-4; a possible D gene is TRBD1 (6 bases). The CDR3 is 13 amino acids. Trimming took off 3 bases at V and 1 base at J, with 7 bases between the two ends. Germline V lookup: CDR1 DFQATT, CDR2 SNEGSKA (reference sequence). CDR3 residues: CSASDRAKNIQYF. The CDR3 DNA is TGCAGTGCTAGCGACAGGGCCAAAAACATTCAGTACTTC.

The J gene is TRBJ2-6, the V gene TRBV6-1; tentatively, D is TRBD2 (5 bases). V lost 7 bases to trimming and J lost 1 base, with 8 bases between them. CDR1 and CDR2 from the germline V gene are MNHNS and SASEGT. The CDR3 totals 14 residues. CDR3 sequence reads: CASTSHSGANVLTF. For the CDR3, the DNA is TGTGCCAGCACTAGCCATTCTGGGGCCAACGTCCTGACTTTC.

Comment on this clonotype: A read error may explain this, as a much larger clone is one base away. The CDR3 sequence: CASSEGYAGELFF. The CDR3 nucleotides are TGTGCCAGCAGTGAGGGTTACGCCGGGGAGCTGTTTTTT. V and J are TRBV6-1 and TRBJ2-2, with D unclear. The germline CDR1 and CDR2 sequences are MNHNS and SASEGT. Trimming shortened V by 3 bases and J by 6 bases, and 8 bases separated the two germline ends. The CDR3 runs 13 residues.

This clonotype was recorded many times. CDR3 nucleotides: TGTGCCAGCAGCTTAAGGGGTTTGGGCGCCTACAATGAGCAGTTCTTC. It translates to CASSLRGLGAYNEQFF. The V gene is TRBV7-2, the J gene TRBJ2-1; D possibly corresponds to TRBD1 (5 bases). V lost 2 bases to trimming and J lost 2 bases, with 13 bases between them. The CDR3 runs 16 residues. Per germline, CDR1 SGHTA and CDR2 FQGNSA.

This chain links TRBV15 with TRBJ2-1; 13 nucleotides match TRBD2. Per germline, CDR1 LNHNV and CDR2 YYDKDF (reference sequence). CDR3 length equals 17 residues. V shed 7 bases and J 3 bases; nucleotides not matched to a gene: 9. CDR3 nucleotides: TGTGCCACCACCTATGGGACTAGCGGGACTTACTACAATGAGCAGTTCTTC. This gives the protein CATTYGTSGTYYNEQFF. Drawing the rest from reference TRBV15 and TRBJ2-1, the complete variable domain is DAMVIQNPRYQVTQFGKPVTLSCSQTLNHNVMYWYQQKSSQAPKLLFHYYDKDFNNEADTPDNFQSRRPNTSFCFLDIRSPGLGDTAMYLCATTYGTSGTYYNEQFFGPGTRLTVL.

This clonotype was counted at least ten times. The chain joins TRBV30 to TRBJ1-2, with a possible D match to TRBD1 (5 bases). The germline gives CDR1 GTSNPN, CDR2 SVGIG (reference sequence). Trimming took 2 bases from V and 6 from J, leaving 13 bases between them. CDR3 length: 13 residues. The DNA of the CDR3 is TGTGCCTGGAGTCGAGACAGAACTGATGGCTACACCTTC. Encoded protein: CAWSRDRTDGYTF.

Many counts were recorded for this clonotype. The chain uses TRBV6-6 and TRBJ1-2, with a tentative D call TRBD1 (5 bases). Germline V gene data show CDR1 as MNHNY and CDR2 as SVGAGI (reference sequence). The CDR3 is 15 amino acids. V was cut by 2 bases and J by 4 bases, with 14 bases left in between. This CDR3 reads CASSYTRTTSYGYTF. The CDR3 region has the DNA TGTGCCAGCAGTTACACCCGGACAACCTCCTATGGCTACACCTTC.

This clonotype was seen only a few times. The J gene is TRBJ1-6, the V gene TRBV28, with D unclear. Germline V CDR1 and CDR2: MDHEN, SYDVKM. CDR3 size: 12 residues. With 8 bases removed from V and 10 bases from J, the gap between germline ends came to 12 bases. The CDR3 bases are TGTGCCAGCGAAATATCCGGATCACCCCTCCACTTT. This translates into CASEISGSPLHF.

At least ten counts were recorded for this clonotype. The V and J genes are TRBV2 and TRBJ1-1; a possible D gene is TRBD1 (6 bases). Trimming took off 4 bases at V and 8 bases at J, with 17 bases between the two ends. The germline V gene has CDR1 SNHLY and CDR2 FYNNEI. This CDR3 spans 14 amino acids. As DNA, the CDR3 is TGTGCCAGCAGTGTATCAGGCAGGAGGGGGGAAGCTTTCTTT. It codes for CASSVSGRRGEAFF.

The rearrangement uses TRBV5-1 and TRBJ2-7; D unclear. The CDR3 has 14 residues. Trimming stripped 4 bases from V and 2 bases from J, with 13 bases between. CDR1 and CDR2 (germline): SGHRS, YFSETQ. This CDR3 is CASSPFNLPYEQYF. The CDR3 bases are TGCGCCAGCAGCCCTTTCAACCTCCCCTACGAGCAGTACTTC.

This clonotype has a count of ten or more. The chain is built from TRBV13 and TRBJ2-7; 7 bases are a match to TRBD1. From germline, CDR1 is PRHDT and CDR2 FYEKMQ (reference sequence). The CDR3 covers 14 residues. V was clipped by 2 bases and J by 4 bases; unmatched bases: 5. CDR3 amino acids: CASSLQQGLYEQYF. The CDR3, as DNA: TGTGCCAGCAGCTTACAACAGGGGTTATACGAGCAGTACTTC. The full variable domain, rest sourced from reference TRBV13 and TRBJ2-7, is AAGVIQSPRHLIKEKRETATLKCYPIPRHDTVYWYQQGPGQDPQFLISFYEKMQSDKGSIPDRFSAQQFSDYHSELNMSSLELGDSALYFCASSLQQGLYEQYFGPGTRLTVT.

This clonotype has at least ten counts. This chain joins TRBV20-1 and TRBJ2-3; 9 bases line up with TRBD2. The V and J ends lost 2 bases and 0 bases, in that order; junction bases with no gene match: 3. Germline V lookup: CDR1 DFQATT, CDR2 SNEGSKA (reference sequence). There are 15 residues in the CDR3. CDR3 bases: TGCAGTGCTAGATGGCGGGGGGGGAGCACAGATACGCAGTATTTT. As protein: CSARWRGGSTDTQYF.

In this sample, this clonotype turned up many times. This rearrangement joins TRBV3-1 to TRBJ2-1, with 8 bases aligning to TRBD1. V gave up 4 bases and J gave up 7 bases; unmatched junction bases: 12. Germline CDR1 LGHDT, CDR2 YNNKEL (reference sequence). CDR3 length: 16 amino acids. The CDR3 region is CASSPTLDRGVNEQFF. The CDR3 DNA sequence: TGTGCCAGCAGCCCAACGTTAGACAGGGGAGTTAATGAGCAGTTCTTC.

The sample holds many counts of this clonotype. This chain links TRBV28 with TRBJ1-6; D is undetermined. CDR1 MDHEN and CDR2 SYDVKM come from the germline V gene. The CDR3 has 15 residues. Between the trimmed V and J ends, which lost 7 bases and 4 bases, there was a span of 14 bases. The CDR3 sequence: CASTPMGVYNSPLHF. The DNA for the CDR3 is TGTGCCAGCACTCCAATGGGTGTTTATAATTCACCCCTCCACTTT.

The chain is built from TRBV11-2 and TRBJ2-1; D possibly corresponds to TRBD2 (7 bases). V lost 8 bases and J 7 bases, leaving 15 bases between the germline ends. CDR1 and CDR2 (germline): SGHAT, FQNNGV. This CDR3 region has 13 residues. CDR3 DNA sequence: TGTGCCAGCTTTAGGGGGGGGGGGAATGAGCAGTTCTTC. Its translation: CASFRGGGNEQFF.

V usage is TRBV20-1 and J usage is TRBJ1-2; D remains unclear. Trimming shortened V by 2 bases and J by 5 bases, and 6 bases separated the two germline ends. Germline CDR1 is DFQATT and CDR2 is SNEGSKA (reference sequence). This CDR3 region has 11 residues. The CDR3 loop reads CSARLPYGYTF. As DNA, the CDR3 is TGCAGTGCTAGATTGCCTTATGGCTACACCTTC.

This clonotype was counted between two and nine times. The rearrangement joins TRBV7-3 to TRBJ2-1; D is possibly TRBD1 (5 bases). This CDR3 contains 13 residues. V lost 2 bases, J lost 5 bases, and 7 bases lay in between. Germline CDR1 reads SGHTA; CDR2 reads FQGTGA. CDR3 nucleotides: TGTGCCAGCAGCTTAGGGGCTAACAATGAGCAGTTCTTC. Translation: CASSLGANNEQFF.

This clonotype was counted many times. The chain couples TRBV6-1 to TRBJ1-2; 7 bases align to TRBD1. This CDR3 spans 13 amino acids. Germline CDR1 and CDR2: MNHNS and SASEGT. V lost 7 bases, J lost 5 bases, and 7 bases stayed unmatched. CDR3 sequence (DNA): TGTGCCAGCACCCCGGGACAGTCTTATGGCTACACCTTC. Amino acid sequence: CASTPGQSYGYTF.

This clonotype was seen repeatedly, ten times or more. The chain has TRBV28 and TRBJ2-4; D is possibly TRBD2 (6 bases). Trimming shortened V by 5 bases and J by 4 bases, and 12 bases separated the two germline ends. The CDR3 is 14 residues long. Germline lookup yields CDR1 MDHEN and CDR2 SYDVKM. In DNA form, the CDR3 reads TGTGCCAGCAGTGAAGGAGGGGAAAAAAACATTCAGTACTTC. This translates into CASSEGGEKNIQYF.

This clonotype was recorded many times. CDR3 nucleotide sequence: TGTGCCAGCAGTAAGGTCACTAGCGGATACAATGAGCAGTTCTTC. This translates into CASSKVTSGYNEQFF. The V gene is TRBV2, the J gene TRBJ2-1; 8 bases fit TRBD2. The V and J ends lost 5 bases and 4 bases, in that order; junction bases with no gene match: 7. The CDR3 totals 15 residues. Looked up from germline, CDR1 is SNHLY and CDR2 is FYNNEI.

This chain uses TRBV5-1 with TRBJ2-7; TRBD1 might be the D (6 bases). Germline assignment: CDR1 SGHRS and CDR2 YFSETQ. The CDR3 totals 14 residues. Trimming took 4 bases from V and 2 from J, leaving 13 bases between them. The chain's CDR3 is CASSQLQGPYEQYF. The CDR3 bases are TGCGCCAGCAGCCAATTACAGGGCCCCTACGAGCAGTACTTC.

This clonotype was seen many times. The chain employs TRBV6-1 and TRBJ1-1, with TRBD1 matching over 7 bases. After removal of 4 bases from V and 2 bases from J, the junction contained 4 bases not matched to a gene. Germline V gene lookup returns CDR1 MNHNS and CDR2 SASEGT. The length of the CDR3 is 14 residues. CDR3 bases: TGTGCCAGCAGTGGGGACAGCGACAACACTGAAGCTTTCTTT. Protein: CASSGDSDNTEAFF.

As regards this clonotype: At one of its ends the junction is not consistent with the germline gene, which may arise from a read error. The chain links TRBV7-9 to TRBJ2-1; unclear D gene. This CDR3 contains 13 residues. Germline assignment: CDR1 SEHNR and CDR2 FQNEAQ (reference sequence). CDR3 sequence: CASSPDSDNEQFF. Written as DNA, the CDR3 is TGTGCCAGCAGCCCCGACTCCGACAATGAGCAGTTCTTC.